One sample yielded the 32 T cell receptor beta chains listed below, sequenced in a study of breast tumors, draining lymph nodes, adjacent tissues. TCRdb used MiXCR to reprocess the multiplex PCR reads, holding one entry per CDR3 protein. Among some 150,000 distinct CDR3 sequences listed, approximately 20% were seen once. The lymph nodes were axillary draining lymph nodes from breast cancer patients. Material for sequencing was axillary lymph node tissue. These receptors came from a female donor with breast cancer. Some clones in this sample may be carry-over from other donors' samples.

This clonotype was observed at least ten times. The rearrangement links TRBV5-1 to TRBJ1-2; D is unresolved. Trimming took off 0 bases at V and 1 base at J, with 4 bases between the two ends. CDR1 and CDR2 from the germline V gene are SGHRS and YFSETQ. The CDR3 has 13 residues. The CDR3: CASSLDNNYGYTF. The CDR3 DNA follows: TGCGCCAGCAGCTTGGACAATAACTATGGCTACACCTTC.

In its sample, this clonotype was seen many times. The chain is built from TRBV7-2 and TRBJ2-3; D not certain. The germline gives CDR1 SGHTA, CDR2 FQGNSA. V lost 3 bases and J lost 11, with 15 bases in between. This CDR3 comprises 13 residues. The CDR3 sequence: CASSFNYEGGQYF. The CDR3 DNA sequence: TGTGCCAGCAGCTTTAACTACGAAGGCGGGCAGTATTTT.

This clonotype was detected only a few times. The chain links TRBV7-9 to TRBJ2-4, with D maybe TRBD2 (6 bases). V lost 5 bases, J lost 1 base, and 18 bases lay in between. The CDR3 extends over 17 amino acids. The germline gives CDR1 SEHNR, CDR2 FQNEAQ (reference sequence). CDR3 coding DNA: TGTGCCAGCAGCCCCTCTCCCCCTAGCGAGGCCAAAAACATTCAGTACTTC. Its protein is CASSPSPPSEAKNIQYF.

This clonotype was counted at least ten times. The J gene is TRBJ2-6, the V gene TRBV19, with TRBD2 matching over 7 bases. Germline V gene sequence: CDR1 LNHDA, CDR2 SQIVND (reference sequence). This CDR3 region has 15 residues. The V and J ends lost 6 bases and 2 bases, in that order; junction bases with no gene match: 4. The CDR3 spells CASRGTTAGANVLTF. The CDR3 nucleotides read TGTGCCAGTAGGGGGACTACGGCTGGGGCCAACGTCCTGACTTTC.

This clonotype was recorded many times. The DNA for the CDR3 is TGTGCCAGCAGCCTGAGGGGGGATTCACCCCTCCACTTT. Residues: CASSLRGDSPLHF. V and J are TRBV11-2 and TRBJ1-6, with D possibly TRBD1 on 6 matching bases. Germline V lookup: CDR1 SGHAT, CDR2 FQNNGV. The CDR3 contains 13 residues. V shed 5 bases and J shed 8 bases, with 10 bases lying between them.

This clonotype has more than one count but fewer than ten. The chain joins TRBV18 to TRBJ2-6; 9 bases match TRBD1. Losses at the gene ends were 6 bases for V and 4 bases for J; bases not matched to a gene: 7. Germline-derived CDR1 and CDR2 are KGHSH and LQKENI. The CDR3 extends over 16 amino acids. The CDR3 is CASSPGQGYGANVLTF. CDR3 DNA sequence: TGTGCCAGCTCCCCCGGACAGGGGTACGGGGCCAACGTCCTGACTTTC.

By share, this clonotype ranks as medium-sized (0.01 to 0.1%). V and J are TRBV6-5 and TRBJ2-2, with D uncertain. The germline gives CDR1 MNHEY, CDR2 SVGAGI. Trimming left V 5 bases short and J 1 base short, with 11 bases between. This CDR3 spans 15 amino acids. The CDR3 DNA is TGTGCCAGCAGTCCCCCGGGCCAGAACACCGGGGAGCTGTTTTTT. It yields the protein CASSPPGQNTGELFF.

About this clonotype itself: This may be a read error, as it is one base from a much larger clone. J is TRBJ2-2 and V is TRBV20-1; tentative D call: TRBD2 (6 bases). The germline CDR1 and CDR2 sequences are DFQATT and SNEGSKA (reference sequence). The CDR3 consists of 13 residues. The V gene lost 4 bases and the J gene lost 5 bases, with 11 bases spanning the gap. The CDR3 DNA reads as TGCAGTGCTAAGAGGGCGGGGACCGGGGAGCTGTTTTTT. Translated, it gives CSAKRAGTGELFF.

This clonotype was counted ten times or more. CDR3 in amino acids: CASMEAGENEQFF. As DNA, the CDR3 is TGTGCCAGCATGGAGGCGGGAGAGAATGAGCAGTTCTTC. The chain joins TRBV28 to TRBJ2-1; TRBD2 agrees at 7 bases. After removal of 7 bases from V and 7 bases from J, the junction contained 7 bases not matched to a gene. Per the germline V gene, CDR1 is MDHEN and CDR2 is SYDVKM. This CDR3 spans 13 amino acids.

The table lists this clonotype with a count of one. This may be a read error, as it is one base from a much larger clone. V gene TRBV3-1 combines with J gene TRBJ2-1; D is undetermined. V was clipped by 8 bases and J by 8 bases, with 13 bases between them. The CDR3 runs to 12 residues. Germline loops: CDR1 LGHDT, CDR2 YNNKEL (reference sequence). Here the CDR3 reads CASGSIQDEQFF. CDR3 DNA sequence: TGTGCCAGCGGCTCAATACAAGATGAGCAGTTCTTC.

Worth noting for this clonotype: This clone may be a read error of a much larger clone one base away. The V gene is TRBV6-2 or TRBV6-3, the J gene TRBJ1-3; D may be TRBD1 (5 bases). CDR3 length: 16 residues. Looked up from germline, CDR1 is MNHEY and CDR2 is SVGEGT. The DNA for the CDR3 is TGTGCCAGCAGTTACGGGACCGGCGGAGGTGGAACCACCATATATTTT. As protein: CASSYGTGGGGTTIYF.

This clonotype was counted many times. The chain is built from TRBV6-6 and TRBJ2-6, with no clear D. The CDR3 sequence is 15 residues long. Germline assignment: CDR1 MNHNY and CDR2 SVGAGI (reference sequence). V lost 1 base to trimming and J lost 4 bases, with 8 bases between them. This CDR3 is CASSYWVGGANVLTF. Here the CDR3 DNA reads TGTGCCAGCAGTTACTGGGTAGGAGGGGCCAACGTCCTGACTTTC.

This clonotype was counted ten times or more. CDR3 residues: CASSSGPAWGEQFF. The DNA for the CDR3 is TGTGCCAGCAGCTCTGGACCAGCTTGGGGTGAGCAGTTCTTC. V is TRBV7-2 and J is TRBJ2-1; D not resolved. Germline-derived CDR1 and CDR2 are SGHTA and FQGNSA. Trimming pared 4 bases from V and 9 bases from J, leaving 16 bases between. The CDR3 has 14 residues.

This clonotype was detected ten times or more. The chain links TRBV11-2 to TRBJ2-5, with 13 bases lining up with TRBD2. The V gene end was trimmed by 5 bases and the J gene end by 10 bases; junction bases not matched to a gene: 4. In germline, CDR1 is SGHAT, CDR2 FQNNGV. The CDR3 runs to 13 residues. The CDR3 region is CASSPGLAGYQYF. The CDR3, as DNA: TGTGCCAGCAGCCCGGGACTAGCGGGATACCAGTACTTC.

This clonotype was seen repeatedly, ten times or more. The chain combines TRBV14 with TRBJ2-1; 7 bases fit TRBD2. Germline V lookup: CDR1 SGHDN, CDR2 FVKESK. V dropped 6 bases and J dropped 4; count of bases not matched to a gene: 12. CDR3 length: 16 residues. CDR3 in amino acids: CASRPIAGEGYNEQFF. For the CDR3, the DNA is TGTGCCAGCAGGCCAATCGCGGGAGAAGGGTACAATGAGCAGTTCTTC.

Remarks on this clonotype: A clone one base away is much larger, so this may be a read error. Because the CDR3 is missing its conserved closing phenylalanine or tryptophan, this is likely a read error. The chain joins TRBV5-1 to TRBJ2-3; D unclear. CDR3 length equals 15 residues. V dropped 0 bases and J dropped 2 bases, with 10 bases sitting between them. Germline loops: CDR1 SGHRS, CDR2 YFSETQ. The CDR3 reads CASSLASGHTDTQYV. The CDR3 DNA reads TGCGCCAGCAGCTTGGCCTCGGGCCACACAGATACGCAGTATGTT.

This clonotype appeared a few times. The chain couples TRBV19 to TRBJ2-3; D is possibly TRBD2 (5 bases). The germline V gene encodes CDR1 LNHDA and CDR2 SQIVND (reference sequence). V was pared by 3 bases and J by 0 bases, with 7 bases between. CDR3 length: 14 residues. The CDR3 sequence is CASSIGGSTDTQYF. In nucleotides, the CDR3 is TGTGCCAGTAGTATTGGAGGAAGCACAGATACGCAGTATTTT.

Of note for this clonotype: A much larger clone is a single base away; this may be a read error. A read error is likely, as this CDR3 ends without the conserved phenylalanine or tryptophan. This chain joins TRBV27 and TRBJ2-5, with TRBD1 as a possible D gene (5 bases). Trimming left V 9 bases short and J 1 base short, with 18 bases between. Germline V CDR1 and CDR2: MNHEY, SMNVEV (reference sequence). The CDR3 contains 15 residues. This chain's CDR3 is CARNPGPQAQETQYS. CDR3 DNA sequence: TGTGCCAGGAACCCCGGGCCACAGGCCCAAGAGACCCAGTACTCC.

This clonotype showed up many times. The chain combines TRBV20-1 with TRBJ2-5, with TRBD1 matching 9 bases. Germline values: CDR1 DFQATT, CDR2 SNEGSKA (reference sequence). The CDR3 is 14 amino acids. Germline trimming cut 6 bases from V and 1 base from J; bases unmatched to any gene: 6. The CDR3 DNA reads as TGCAGTGCCTCGACAGGGGGGATCCAAGAGACCCAGTACTTC. Translation: CSASTGGIQETQYF.

The rearrangement links TRBV10-3 to TRBJ2-4; 8 positions match TRBD2. The V and J ends lost 3 bases and 0 bases, in that order; junction bases with no gene match: 13. Germline-derived CDR1 and CDR2 are ENHRY and SYGVKD. The length of the CDR3 is 19 residues. The CDR3 DNA sequence: TGTGCCATCAGTGACAGTGTTGAGGCGGGAGGACTAGCCAAAAACATTCAGTACTTC. It translates to CAISDSVEAGGLAKNIQYF.

This clonotype was seen many times. The chain carries TRBV12-3 or TRBV12-4 and TRBJ2-7, with D possibly called TRBD1 or TRBD2 (6 bases each). V was trimmed by 2 bases and J by 5 bases, leaving 13 bases between them. This CDR3 spans 14 amino acids. In nucleotides, the CDR3 is TGTGCCAGCAGTTTAATGGGGGCGGGGAACGAGCAGTACTTC. Its protein is CASSLMGAGNEQYF.

This clonotype came up many times. V gene TRBV7-8 combines with J gene TRBJ2-1, with a weak D call TRBD2 (6 bases). The CDR3 has 16 residues. Deletions cut 1 base from V and 4 bases from J, with 14 bases between. Germline CDR1 is SGHVS and CDR2 is FQNEAQ. In DNA, the CDR3 is TGTGCCAGCAGCTTAGATGGGGGAGGCCTTTACAATGAGCAGTTCTTC. Encoded protein: CASSLDGGGLYNEQFF.

This clonotype has a count of ten or more. This chain uses TRBV2 with TRBJ2-7; no clear D. Trimming pared 3 bases from V and 4 bases from J, leaving 7 bases between. The CDR3 runs to 12 residues. Looked up from germline, CDR1 is SNHLY and CDR2 is FYNNEI. The CDR3 reads CASSDSGYEQYF. Here the CDR3 DNA reads TGTGCCAGCAGTGACTCGGGTTACGAGCAGTACTTC.

In its sample, this clonotype was seen many times. This rearrangement joins TRBV20-1 to TRBJ2-5; 8 bases map to TRBD2. V dropped 6 bases and J dropped 5; count of bases not matched to a gene: 11. The CDR3 has 14 residues. From germline, CDR1 is DFQATT and CDR2 SNEGSKA (reference sequence). CDR3 residues: CSANSGGGMETQYF. CDR3 coding DNA: TGCAGTGCGAACAGCGGGGGTGGGATGGAGACCCAGTACTTC.

In the case of this clonotype: A much larger clone lies one base from this, so it may be a read error. The V and J genes are TRBV6-1 and TRBJ2-1, with D perhaps matching TRBD1 (8 bases). Germline V gene lookup returns CDR1 MNHNS and CDR2 SASEGT. CDR3 size: 16 residues. CDR3 sequence reads: CASSAKTGGAYNERFF. The CDR3 DNA follows: TGTGCCAGCAGTGCTAAAACAGGGGGGGCCTACAATGAGCGGTTCTTC.

At least ten counts were recorded for this clonotype. The CDR3 region is CASSRYRVSEQFF. The CDR3 DNA reads as TGTGCCAGCAGTCGCTACAGGGTGAGTGAGCAGTTCTTC. The chain uses TRBV7-2 and TRBJ2-1, with D possibly TRBD1 on 6 matching bases. Looked up from germline, CDR1 is SGHTA and CDR2 is FQGNSA. The CDR3 runs 13 residues. Between the trimmed V and J ends, which lost 6 bases and 9 bases, there was a span of 15 bases. The variable domain in full, completed from reference TRBV7-2 and TRBJ2-1, reads GAGVSQSPSNKVTEKGKDVELRCDPISGHTALYWYRQSLGQGLEFLIYFQGNSAPDKSGLPSDRFSAERTGGSVSTLTIQRTQQEDSAVYLCASSRYRVSEQFFGPGTRLTVL.

This clonotype was detected only a few times. The gene calls are TRBV30 and TRBJ2-1, with unresolved D. This CDR3 region has 12 residues. V lost 3 bases, J lost 6 bases, and 9 bases lay in between. Per the germline V gene, CDR1 is GTSNPN and CDR2 is SVGIG (reference sequence). In nucleotides, the CDR3 is TGTGCCTGGAGCAGAACAGTCAATGAGCAGTTCTTC. Protein: CAWSRTVNEQFF.

Notes on this clonotype: Given a much more abundant clone one base away, this may be a read error. The chain carries TRBV2 and TRBJ1-5; maybe TRBD1 (6 bases). CDR3 length equals 14 residues. Germline V gives CDR1 SNHLY, CDR2 FYNNEI. CDR3 nucleotide sequence: TGTGCCAGCAGTGTACAGGGAAGAAATCGGCCCCAGCATTTT. It yields the protein CASSVQGRNRPQHF.

This clonotype was detected many times. The chain combines TRBV30 with TRBJ2-1; 14 nucleotides agree with TRBD2. The CDR3 spans 14 residues. The germline gives CDR1 GTSNPN, CDR2 SVGIG (reference sequence). The trim removed 7 bases at V and 8 bases at J, leaving 7 bases unmatched. Written as DNA, the CDR3 is TGTGCCTCCACCCGACTAGCGGGAGGGTATGAGCAGTTCTTC. Translation: CASTRLAGGYEQFF.

The chain combines TRBV28 with TRBJ1-2, with D maybe TRBD1 (5 bases). V lost 3 bases, J lost 2 bases, and 7 bases lay in between. Looked up from germline, CDR1 is MDHEN and CDR2 is SYDVKM. CDR3 length: 13 residues. CDR3 DNA sequence: TGTGCCAGCAGTTTCGGGGGGAACTATGGCTACACCTTC. Translation gives CASSFGGNYGYTF.

The V gene is TRBV7-8, the J gene TRBJ1-1; D might be TRBD1 (5 bases). The germline CDR1 and CDR2 sequences are SGHVS and FQNEAQ. V dropped 1 base and J dropped 0 bases, with 15 bases sitting between them. The length of the CDR3 is 17 residues. The CDR3 region is CASSLVPWRGMNTEAFF. The CDR3 region has the DNA TGTGCCAGCAGCTTAGTCCCTTGGAGGGGTATGAACACTGAAGCTTTCTTT.

Details on this clonotype: With a much larger clone just one base away, this may be a read error. The chain employs TRBV6-1 and TRBJ2-7; either TRBD1 or TRBD2 may supply D (5 bases each). CDR3 length: 16 residues. Germline V CDR1 and CDR2: MNHNS, SASEGT. This CDR3 is CACSEWFGGNSYEQYF. CDR3 coding DNA: TGTGCCTGCAGTGAATGGTTTGGGGGAAACAGCTACGAGCAGTACTTC.